The 2 T cell receptor beta chains in this list originate from one sample, sequenced in a study of cytomegalovirus exposure and HLA in healthy donors. 13 Jbeta primers and 60 Vbeta primers were used for the PCR. Assay: immunoSEQ multiplex PCR; the TCRdb copy retains only in-frame clones and omits some. The sample contains around 190,000 clones, about four fifths of which appear only once. The sample comprised PBMCs. These receptors were obtained from a female donor in good health and CMV-seronegative.

The rearrangement uses TRBV29-1 and TRBJ2-7; possible D gene TRBD1, 6 bases. There are 12 residues in the CDR3. V lost 4 bases and J lost 7, with 14 bases in between. CDR1 and CDR2 from the germline V gene are SQVTM and ANQGSEA. The chain's CDR3 is CSVGQATREQYF. Written as DNA, the CDR3 is TGCAGCGTTGGACAGGCCACGCGGGAGCAGTACTTC.

The chain joins TRBV30 to TRBJ1-3; a weak D match, TRBD1 (5 bases). CDR1 is GTSNPN, CDR2 SVGIG, per germline (reference sequence). CDR3 length: 13 amino acids. Between the trimmed V and J ends, which lost 0 bases and 7 bases, there was a span of 10 bases. The CDR3 nucleotides are TGTGCCTGGAGTGTACAGCGGGGGAACACCATATATTTT. Protein sequence: CAWSVQRGNTIYF.